These T cell receptor beta chains were read from a single sample in a study of blood T cell repertoires in COVID-19. Libraries were prepared by immunoSEQ multiplex PCR; TCRdb keeps only in-frame clonotypes and omits some of them. In the table there are approximately 100,000 clones, 82% of which are singletons. The material sequenced was peripheral blood. The receptors derive from a man in his sixties with acute or convalescent COVID-19. CDR3s include the opening cysteine and the closing phenylalanine or tryptophan. Each record gives: J gene, V gene, CDR3 length, D gene, clone size, CDR3 protein, CDR3 DNA. D genes are given only for firm matches. The listing skips clone size in some rows; elsewhere it reads once, few, many or a size class.

j_call: TRBJ1-2
v_call: TRBV27
cdr3_length: 16
d_call: .
clone_size: .
cdr3_aa: CASSFGGLATNYGYTF
cdr3_nt: TGTGCCAGCAGTTTCGGGGGACTGGCTACTAACTATGGCTACACCTTC

j_call: TRBJ1-6
v_call: TRBV5-1
cdr3_length: 15
d_call: TRBD1
clone_size: .
cdr3_aa: CASSEDRGGNSPLHF
cdr3_nt: TGCGCCAGCAGCGAGGACAGGGGTGGTAATTCACCCCTCCACTTT

j_call: TRBJ2-7
v_call: TRBV27
cdr3_length: 15
d_call: .
clone_size: .
cdr3_aa: CASSLIGRALYEQYF
cdr3_nt: TGTGCCAGCAGTTTAATCGGGCGGGCCCTTTACGAGCAGTACTTC

j_call: TRBJ2-5
v_call: TRBV7-3
cdr3_length: 16
d_call: TRBD2
clone_size: .
cdr3_aa: CASSPGTSGSRETQYF
cdr3_nt: TGTGCCAGCAGCCCCGGGACTAGCGGGAGTAGGGAGACCCAGTACTTC

j_call: TRBJ1-5
v_call: TRBV28
cdr3_length: 15
d_call: .
clone_size: .
cdr3_aa: CASGRRLRSNQPQHF
cdr3_nt: TGTGCCAGCGGTAGGAGACTCCGAAGCAATCAGCCCCAGCATTTT

j_call: TRBJ2-5
v_call: TRBV20-1
cdr3_length: 16
d_call: TRBD2
clone_size: .
cdr3_aa: CSASSSGRPSQETQYF
cdr3_nt: TGCAGTGCTAGTAGCAGCGGGAGGCCCTCGCAAGAGACCCAGTACTTC

j_call: TRBJ2-5
v_call: TRBV6-2/TRBV6-3
cdr3_length: 15
d_call: TRBD2
clone_size: few
cdr3_aa: CASSYSSSGSETQYF
cdr3_nt: TGTGCCAGCAGTTACTCGAGTAGCGGGAGTGAGACCCAGTACTTC

j_call: TRBJ2-6
v_call: TRBV19
cdr3_length: 16
d_call: .
clone_size: .
cdr3_aa: CASSKYDNSGANVLTF
cdr3_nt: TGTGCCAGTAGTAAATATGACAACTCTGGGGCCAACGTCCTGACTTTC

j_call: TRBJ2-2
v_call: TRBV7-8
cdr3_length: 15
d_call: TRBD2
clone_size: .
cdr3_aa: CASSSSGLATGELFF
cdr3_nt: TGTGCCAGCAGCTCTTCGGGACTAGCCACCGGGGAGCTGTTTTTT

j_call: TRBJ1-6
v_call: TRBV9
cdr3_length: 14
d_call: TRBD1
clone_size: .
cdr3_aa: CASSLGQGESPLHF
cdr3_nt: TGTGCCAGCAGCTTGGGACAGGGAGAATCACCCCTCCACTTT

j_call: TRBJ2-7
v_call: TRBV28
cdr3_length: 15
d_call: TRBD1
clone_size: .
cdr3_aa: CASRSRDRGWGEQYF
cdr3_nt: TGTGCCAGCAGGAGCAGGGACAGGGGATGGGGGGAGCAGTACTTC

j_call: TRBJ1-3
v_call: TRBV30
cdr3_length: 13
d_call: .
clone_size: .
cdr3_aa: CAWDRSSGNTIYF
cdr3_nt: TGTGCCTGGGACAGATCCTCTGGAAACACCATATATTTT

j_call: TRBJ2-3
v_call: TRBV10-3
cdr3_length: 14
d_call: TRBD1
clone_size: .
cdr3_aa: CAISPGQGTDTQYF
cdr3_nt: TGTGCCATCAGTCCGGGACAGGGCACAGATACGCAGTATTTT

j_call: TRBJ2-2
v_call: TRBV28
cdr3_length: 12
d_call: .
clone_size: few
cdr3_aa: CASSLRRVELFF
cdr3_nt: TGTGCCAGCAGTTTAAGGCGGGTCGAGCTGTTTTTT

j_call: TRBJ1-1
v_call: TRBV7-9
cdr3_length: 13
d_call: .
clone_size: .
cdr3_aa: CASSFSGNTEAFF
cdr3_nt: TGTGCCAGCAGCTTTTCGGGGAACACTGAAGCTTTCTTT

j_call: TRBJ2-5
v_call: TRBV6-5
cdr3_length: 15
d_call: TRBD1
clone_size: .
cdr3_aa: CASSPRQGAWETQYF
cdr3_nt: TGTGCCAGCAGTCCGCGACAGGGGGCTTGGGAGACCCAGTACTTC

j_call: TRBJ1-1
v_call: TRBV15
cdr3_length: 15
d_call: TRBD1
clone_size: .
cdr3_aa: CATSRGTAMNTEAFF
cdr3_nt: TGTGCCACCAGCAGGGGGACAGCTATGAACACTGAAGCTTTCTTT

j_call: TRBJ1-1
v_call: TRBV24-1
cdr3_length: 15
d_call: .
clone_size: .
cdr3_aa: CATSDSRTGSTEAFF
cdr3_nt: TGTGCCACCAGTGATTCACGTACAGGGAGCACTGAAGCTTTCTTT

j_call: TRBJ1-5
v_call: TRBV7-9
cdr3_length: 14
d_call: .
clone_size: .
cdr3_aa: CASSASNSNQPQHF
cdr3_nt: TGTGCCAGCAGCGCCTCTAATAGCAATCAGCCCCAGCATTTT

j_call: TRBJ2-1
v_call: TRBV7-3
cdr3_length: 15
d_call: TRBD2
clone_size: .
cdr3_aa: CASSLGREPYNEQFF
cdr3_nt: TGTGCCAGCAGCTTAGGGCGGGAGCCCTACAATGAGCAGTTCTTC

j_call: TRBJ2-3
v_call: TRBV29-1
cdr3_length: 14
d_call: .
clone_size: once
cdr3_aa: CSVLTATSTDTQYF
cdr3_nt: TGCAGCGTCTTGACTGCGACTAGCACAGATACGCAGTATTTT

j_call: TRBJ2-3
v_call: TRBV6-1
cdr3_length: 16
d_call: TRBD2
clone_size: .
cdr3_aa: CASSESFGRVGDTQYF
cdr3_nt: TGTGCCAGCAGTGAGTCTTTCGGGAGGGTAGGGGATACGCAGTATTTT

j_call: TRBJ1-3
v_call: TRBV30
cdr3_length: 11
d_call: .
clone_size: .
cdr3_aa: CARGAGNTIYF
cdr3_nt: TGTGCCCGCGGGGCTGGAAACACCATATATTTT

j_call: TRBJ2-2
v_call: TRBV7-9
cdr3_length: 14
d_call: .
clone_size: few
cdr3_aa: CASSLTVDTGELFF
cdr3_nt: TGTGCCAGCAGCCTTACCGTAGACACCGGGGAGCTGTTTTTT

j_call: TRBJ1-2
v_call: TRBV7-9
cdr3_length: 12
d_call: .
clone_size: few
cdr3_aa: CASSFQYYGYTF
cdr3_nt: TGTGCCAGCAGCTTCCAGTACTATGGCTACACCTTC

j_call: TRBJ1-1
v_call: TRBV27
cdr3_length: 14
d_call: .
clone_size: .
cdr3_aa: CASSHPQGRTEAFF
cdr3_nt: TGTGCCAGCAGTCATCCCCAGGGTAGGACTGAAGCTTTCTTT

j_call: TRBJ2-3
v_call: TRBV11-2
cdr3_length: 15
d_call: TRBD2
clone_size: .
cdr3_aa: CASSRGRAFADTQYF
cdr3_nt: TGTGCCAGCAGCCGCGGGAGGGCATTCGCAGATACGCAGTATTTT

j_call: TRBJ1-1
v_call: TRBV3-1/TRBV3-2
cdr3_length: 15
d_call: .
clone_size: .
cdr3_aa: CASSRTGTWNTEAFF
cdr3_nt: TGTGCCAGCAGCCGAACCGGGACATGGAACACTGAAGCTTTCTTT

j_call: TRBJ2-1
v_call: TRBV15
cdr3_length: 14
d_call: TRBD2
clone_size: .
cdr3_aa: CATSRAGLAGEQFF
cdr3_nt: TGTGCCACCAGCAGAGCGGGACTAGCGGGTGAGCAGTTCTTC